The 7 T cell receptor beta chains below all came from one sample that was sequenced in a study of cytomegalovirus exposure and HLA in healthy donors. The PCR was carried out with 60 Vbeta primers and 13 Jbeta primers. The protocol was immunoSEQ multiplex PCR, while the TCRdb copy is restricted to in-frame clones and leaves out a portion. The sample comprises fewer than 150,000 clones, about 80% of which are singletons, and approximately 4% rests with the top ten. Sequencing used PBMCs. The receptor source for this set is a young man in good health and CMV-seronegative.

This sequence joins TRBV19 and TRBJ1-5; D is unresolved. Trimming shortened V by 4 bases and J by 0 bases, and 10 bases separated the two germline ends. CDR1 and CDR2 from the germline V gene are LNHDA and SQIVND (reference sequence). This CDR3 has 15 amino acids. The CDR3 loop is CASSSEGRSNQPQHF. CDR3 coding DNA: TGTGCCAGTAGTAGTGAGGGCCGTAGCAATCAGCCCCAGCATTTT.

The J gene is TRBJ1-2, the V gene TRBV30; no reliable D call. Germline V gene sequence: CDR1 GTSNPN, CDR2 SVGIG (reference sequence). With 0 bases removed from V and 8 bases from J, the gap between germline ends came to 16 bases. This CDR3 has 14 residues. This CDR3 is CAWSVLVFGSGYTF. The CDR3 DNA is TGTGCCTGGAGTGTACTTGTCTTCGGGTCCGGCTACACCTTC.

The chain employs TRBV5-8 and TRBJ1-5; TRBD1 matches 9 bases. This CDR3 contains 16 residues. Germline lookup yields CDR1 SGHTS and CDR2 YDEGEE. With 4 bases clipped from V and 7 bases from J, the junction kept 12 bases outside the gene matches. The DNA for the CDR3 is TGTGCCAGCAGCCACTGGGGACAGGGTGAGACGCAGCCCCAGCATTTT. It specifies CASSHWGQGETQPQHF.

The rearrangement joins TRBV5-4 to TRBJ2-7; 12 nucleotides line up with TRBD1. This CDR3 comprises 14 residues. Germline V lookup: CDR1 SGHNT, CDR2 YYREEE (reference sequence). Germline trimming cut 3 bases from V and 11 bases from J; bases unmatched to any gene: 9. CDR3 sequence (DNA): TGTGCCAGCAGCTGGGACAGGGGGCGCGTCAGCAAGTACTTC. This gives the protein CASSWDRGRVSKYF. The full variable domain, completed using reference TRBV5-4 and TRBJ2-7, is ETGVTQSPTHLIKTRGQQVTLRCSSQSGHNTVSWYQQALGQGPQFIFQYYREEENGRGNFPPRFSGLQFPNYSSELNVNALELDDSALYLCASSWDRGRVSKYFGPGTRLTVT.

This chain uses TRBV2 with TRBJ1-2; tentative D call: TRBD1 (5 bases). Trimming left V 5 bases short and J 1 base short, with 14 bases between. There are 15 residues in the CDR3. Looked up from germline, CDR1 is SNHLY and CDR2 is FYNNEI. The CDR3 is CASSRGQDGNYGYTF. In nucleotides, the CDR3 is TGTGCCAGCAGTAGGGGCCAGGACGGTAACTATGGCTACACCTTC.

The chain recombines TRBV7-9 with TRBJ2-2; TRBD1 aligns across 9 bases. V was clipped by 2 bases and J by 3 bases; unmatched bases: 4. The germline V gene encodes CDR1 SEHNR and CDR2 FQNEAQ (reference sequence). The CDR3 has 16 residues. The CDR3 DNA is TGTGCCAGCAGCTTAATGGGACAGGGAGACACCGGGGAGCTGTTTTTT. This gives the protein CASSLMGQGDTGELFF.

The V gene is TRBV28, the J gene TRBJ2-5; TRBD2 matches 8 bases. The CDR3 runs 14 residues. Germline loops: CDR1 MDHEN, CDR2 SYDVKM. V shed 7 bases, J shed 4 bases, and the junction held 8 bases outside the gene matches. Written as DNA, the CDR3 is TGTGCCAGCACCCCGAATAGCGGGATAGAGACCCAGTACTTC. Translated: CASTPNSGIETQYF.